This paragraph reports one T cell receptor (beta chain). Sequencing used immunoSEQ multiplex PCR; TCRdb keeps in-frame clones, though not all of them. This table holds 55,000 to 65,000 clones, around nine tenths found once. V shed 0 bases and J 1 base; nucleotides not matched to a gene: 6. The V gene's germline CDR1 is SGHDT and CDR2 YYEEEE. This CDR3 has 16 amino acids. This sample is part of a study of T cell changes during pregnancy in multiple sclerosis. This TCR derives from a female donor in good health, enrolled as a control in a pregnancy study. The source was peripheral blood, collected in the first trimester of pregnancy. The chain is built from TRBV5-6 and TRBJ1-2; 7 bases match TRBD1. CDR3 residues: CASSLDRGRSNYGYTF. The CDR3 nucleotides are TGTGCCAGCAGCTTGGACAGGGGCAGGAGTAACTATGGCTACACCTTC.